The source of this TCR beta chain is a study of Graves' ophthalmopathy and Graves' hyperthyroidism. As for the study in general: Ahead of any treatment, peripheral blood was obtained at the initial diagnosis.

V shed 5 bases, J shed 7 bases, and the junction held 8 bases outside the gene matches. The CDR3 is 14 amino acids. As to this clonotype: Antigen specificity is unknown. A clone one base away is much larger, so this may be a read error. This is likely a read error, given that the CDR3 carries no conserved phenylalanine or tryptophan at its end.

The hyperthyroidism patients had a new diagnosis of under 2 months' duration and were aged 18 to 65. The sequenced template was RNA, covering the TCR beta CDR3 region. HTBI primers primed a first-round RT-PCR, and a second-round multiplex PCR followed. TCRdb reanalysed the multiplex PCR reads using MiXCR and keeps one entry per CDR3 protein. This sample carries about 390,000 distinct CDR3 sequences, approximately 15% of them seen once, and the ten largest clones take about 7%. Notes on the study in general: Blood also harbored most expanded thyroid clonotypes above 0.001 frequency.

The sample comprised peripheral blood. This clonotype was sampled from a young woman with stable Graves' hyperthyroidism. The genes are TRBV12-3 or TRBV12-4 and TRBJ1-5; 7 nucleotides agree with TRBD1. The CDR3 spells CASSPTGASQPQHY. In nucleotides, the CDR3 is TGTGCCAGCAGTCCTACAGGGGCGTCACAGCCCCAGCATTAT.